This T cell receptor beta chain derives from a study of shared clonotypes between healthy human individuals. Overall study context: Per-donor plates numbered three CD4 naive, three CD4 memory, two CD8 naive and one CD8 memory.

Regarding the study as a whole: Few donors limited the genetic and exposure-history diversity represented.

Comments on this clone: Its antigen is still unknown.

The table came from immunoSEQ multiplex PCR; TCRdb's copy has only in-frame clones and leaves some out. Of about 680,000 clones detected, about 80% appear once; the ten largest clones hold around 2%. From CD4+ cells came CD45RA+ naive and CD45RA-negative memory subsets. The V end was cut by 4 bases, the J end by 7 bases, with 14 bases between. Germline-derived CDR1 and CDR2 are SGHRS and YFSETQ. This CDR3 has 14 residues. This chain connects TRBV5-1 to TRBJ1-4; D gene uncertain. This clonotype was obtained from a woman aged 25 to 39 in good health. Sequenced input: memory CD4+ T cells sorted from blood. Subset given: CD45RA-negative fraction. The CDR3 sequence is CASSSGVEGEKLFF. The CDR3 DNA is TGCGCCAGCAGCAGCGGGGTCGAGGGTGAAAAACTGTTTTTT.